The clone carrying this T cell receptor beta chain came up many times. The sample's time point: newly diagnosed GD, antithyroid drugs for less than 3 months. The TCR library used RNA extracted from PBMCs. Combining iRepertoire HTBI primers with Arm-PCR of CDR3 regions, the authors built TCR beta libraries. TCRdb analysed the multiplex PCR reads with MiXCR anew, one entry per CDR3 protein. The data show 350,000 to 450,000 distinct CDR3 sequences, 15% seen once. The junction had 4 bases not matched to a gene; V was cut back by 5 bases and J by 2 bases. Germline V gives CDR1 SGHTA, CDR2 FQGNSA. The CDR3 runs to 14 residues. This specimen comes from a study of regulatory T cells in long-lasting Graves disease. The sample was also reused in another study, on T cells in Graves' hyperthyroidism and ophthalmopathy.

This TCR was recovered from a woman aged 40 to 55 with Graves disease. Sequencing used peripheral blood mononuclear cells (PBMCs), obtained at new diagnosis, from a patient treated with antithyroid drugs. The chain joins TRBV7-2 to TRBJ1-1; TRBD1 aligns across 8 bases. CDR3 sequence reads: CASSQDRGNTEAFF. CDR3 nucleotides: TGTGCCAGCAGCCAAGACAGGGGCAACACTGAAGCTTTCTTT.